Listed here are 18 T cell receptor beta chains from one sample, sequenced in a study of blood T cell repertoires in COVID-19. Profiled with immunoSEQ multiplex PCR; TCRdb holds only in-frame clones, not every one. The sample shows 150,000 or so clones, roughly 87% of them seen only once. The sequenced material came from PBMCs or T cells enriched from blood (not recorded which). These receptors all stem from a woman aged 40 to 50 who had been exposed to COVID-19.

This chain joins TRBV7-6 and TRBJ2-7; D may be TRBD1 (6 bases). V lost 5 bases and J 5 bases, leaving 19 bases between the germline ends. Per germline, CDR1 SGHVS and CDR2 FNYEAQ. The CDR3 extends over 15 amino acids. The CDR3 DNA follows: TGTGCCAGCAGCCGAAAACAGGGAATGGACGACGAGCAGTACTTC. Protein product: CASSRKQGMDDEQYF.

The V gene is TRBV7-2, the J gene TRBJ1-6; a possible D gene is TRBD1 (6 bases). V lost 4 bases to trimming and J lost 9 bases, with 10 bases between them. CDR1 SGHTA and CDR2 FQGNSA come from the germline V gene. This CDR3 comprises 13 residues. CDR3 residues: CASSSDSISPLHF. In nucleotides, the CDR3 is TGTGCCAGCAGCTCGGACAGTATTTCACCCCTCCACTTT.

The chain employs TRBV5-4 and TRBJ1-6, with TRBD1 matching over 7 bases. The germline gives CDR1 SGHNT, CDR2 YYREEE (reference sequence). The CDR3 totals 16 residues. V was clipped by 3 bases and J by 6 bases; unmatched bases: 9. The CDR3 region has the DNA TGTGCCAGCAGCTCCGAAAGGGGGCCGCTTAATTCACCCCTCCACTTT. This gives the protein CASSSERGPLNSPLHF.

The chain combines TRBV11-2 with TRBJ2-1; 13 bases are shared with TRBD2. The V gene end was trimmed by 4 bases and the J gene end by 7 bases; junction bases not matched to a gene: 13. The CDR3 has 18 amino acids. CDR1 SGHAT and CDR2 FQNNGV come from the germline V gene. CDR3 amino acids: CASSSHPGQGLAGNEQFF. In DNA, the CDR3 is TGTGCCAGCAGCTCTCACCCGGGACAGGGACTAGCGGGAAATGAGCAGTTCTTC.

This rearrangement joins TRBV4-3 to TRBJ1-2; 9 nucleotides align to TRBD1. The CDR3 has 14 amino acids. Per the germline V gene, CDR1 is LGHNA and CDR2 is YSLEER. Losses at the gene ends were 7 bases for V and 3 bases for J; bases not matched to a gene: 6. The CDR3 DNA follows: TGCGCCAGCAACCACGGGACAGGGCACTATGGCTACACCTTC. This translates into CASNHGTGHYGYTF.

The gene calls are TRBV14 and TRBJ1-4; D unclear. In germline, CDR1 is SGHDN, CDR2 FVKESK. The CDR3 consists of 15 residues. The V end was cut by 0 bases, the J end by 4 bases, with 9 bases between. CDR3 residues: CASSQDRIYNEKLFF. The CDR3 DNA follows: TGTGCCAGCAGCCAAGACAGGATTTATAATGAAAAACTGTTTTTT. Full variable domain (outside the CDR3, taken from reference TRBV14 and TRBJ1-4): EAGVTQFPSHSVIEKGQTVTLRCDPISGHDNLYWYRRVMGKEIKFLLHFVKESKQDESGMPNNRFLAERTGGTYSTLKVQPAELEDSGVYFCASSQDRIYNEKLFFGSGTQLSVL.

The genes are TRBV7-9 and TRBJ1-2, with unresolved D. CDR3 length: 15 amino acids. Germline assignment: CDR1 SEHNR and CDR2 FQNEAQ (reference sequence). V lost 5 bases, J lost 5 bases, and 18 bases lay in between. As DNA, the CDR3 is TGTGCCAGCAGCCGAACGGGTCCAGAGAATTATGGCTACACCTTC. The encoded protein is CASSRTGPENYGYTF.

The chain recombines TRBV7-9 with TRBJ2-7; a weak D match, TRBD1 (5 bases). Per germline, CDR1 SEHNR and CDR2 FQNEAQ (reference sequence). V gave up 5 bases and J gave up 5 bases, with 19 bases separating them. CDR3 length: 15 amino acids. The chain's CDR3 is CASSLSGPLTDEQYF. The DNA of the CDR3 is TGTGCCAGCAGCCTGTCCGGGCCCCTGACAGACGAGCAGTACTTC.

The V and J genes are TRBV5-4 and TRBJ1-4; 11 nucleotides agree with TRBD1. This CDR3 contains 17 residues. In germline, CDR1 is SGHNT, CDR2 YYREEE (reference sequence). V lost 4 bases, J lost 4 bases, and 9 bases stayed unmatched. The CDR3 reads CASSILGQGVNNEKLFF. CDR3 coding DNA: TGTGCCAGCAGCATCCTGGGACAGGGGGTTAATAATGAAAAACTGTTTTTT. Supplemented by reference TRBV5-4 and TRBJ1-4, the full variable domain reads ETGVTQSPTHLIKTRGQQVTLRCSSQSGHNTVSWYQQALGQGPQFIFQYYREEENGRGNFPPRFSGLQFPNYSSELNVNALELDDSALYLCASSILGQGVNNEKLFFGSGTQLSVL.

The V gene is TRBV28, the J gene TRBJ2-7; 8 nucleotides line up with TRBD2. CDR1 MDHEN and CDR2 SYDVKM come from the germline V gene. J was trimmed by 4 bases and V by 3 bases; bases with no gene match: 14. The CDR3 contains 17 residues. The CDR3 DNA follows: TGTGCCAGCAGTTTTGACCCCCCGGGACTAGGAAGGTACGAGCAGTACTTC. This sequence encodes CASSFDPPGLGRYEQYF. The variable domain in full, completed from reference TRBV28 and TRBJ2-7, reads DVKVTQSSRYLVKRTGEKVFLECVQDMDHENMFWYRQDPGLGLRLIYFSYDVKMKEKGDIPEGYSVSREKKERFSLILESASTNQTSMYLCASSFDPPGLGRYEQYFGPGTRLTVT.

The chain combines TRBV5-1 with TRBJ2-1, with a tentative D call TRBD2 (9 bases). The CDR3 is made up of 18 amino acids. Between the trimmed V and J ends, which lost 2 bases and 9 bases, there was a span of 27 bases. CDR1 and CDR2 (germline): SGHRS, YFSETQ. The CDR3 DNA reads as TGCGCCAGCAGCTTATGGACAGGGACCGTAGCGGGGGCGTCTGAGCAGTTCTTC. Encoded protein: CASSLWTGTVAGASEQFF.

The genes are TRBV25-1 and TRBJ2-1; 11 nucleotides match TRBD2. Germline CDR1 is MGHDK and CDR2 is SYGVNS. The CDR3 consists of 17 residues. J was trimmed by 2 bases and V by 5 bases; bases with no gene match: 8. The CDR3 sequence: CASSPLAGGFAYNEQFF. CDR3 bases: TGTGCCAGCAGTCCTCTAGCGGGAGGCTTCGCCTACAATGAGCAGTTCTTC. The full variable domain, in which reference TRBV25-1 and TRBJ2-1 provide the parts outside the CDR3, is EADIYQTPRYLVIGTGKKITLECSQTMGHDKMYWYQQDPGMELHLIHYSYGVNSTEKGDLSSESTVSRIRTEHFPLTLESARPSHTSQYLCASSPLAGGFAYNEQFFGPGTRLTVL.

V and J are TRBV11-2 and TRBJ1-3; D uncertain. Trimming removed 3 bases at V and 8 bases at J, with 11 bases between. Germline CDR1 reads SGHAT; CDR2 reads FQNNGV. The CDR3 runs 13 residues. CDR3 nucleotides: TGTGCCAGCAGCTTGAACAGCTATTACACCATATATTTT. Its translation is CASSLNSYYTIYF.

This clone has a handful of counts. CDR3 coding DNA: TGTGCCAGCAGCCAGCGGAGGTTCGATGGCTACACCTTC. Protein: CASSQRRFDGYTF. This chain links TRBV14 with TRBJ1-2; D remains ambiguous. The germline V and J ends were trimmed by 3 bases and 6 bases, with 11 bases remaining between them. Germline CDR1 is SGHDN and CDR2 is FVKESK. The CDR3 runs 13 residues.

This chain joins TRBV2 and TRBJ1-2; D might be TRBD1 (6 bases). CDR1 SNHLY and CDR2 FYNNEI come from the germline V gene. V lost 3 bases, J lost 3 bases, and 11 bases lay in between. The CDR3 length is 14 residues. The CDR3 is CASSDIQGDYGYTF. The CDR3 DNA sequence: TGTGCCAGCAGTGATATACAGGGTGACTATGGCTACACCTTC.

The count of this clone is one. Other nucleotide sequences from this sample produce the same CDR3. The V call is TRBV11-2, the J call TRBJ2-7; maybe TRBD1 (5 bases). Germline V gene data show CDR1 as SGHAT and CDR2 as FQNNGV. Trimming took off 1 base at V and 1 base at J, with 8 bases between the two ends. The CDR3 spans 14 residues. CDR3 bases: TGTGCCAGCAGCTTAGTTTCAGGGTCCTACGAGCAGTACTTC. Protein product: CASSLVSGSYEQYF.

The rearrangement joins TRBV5-4 to TRBJ2-1; 8 nucleotides line up with TRBD2. Germline assignment: CDR1 SGHNT and CDR2 YYREEE (reference sequence). The trim removed 3 bases at V and 1 base at J, leaving 0 bases unmatched. The CDR3 sequence is 14 residues long. CDR3: CASSSSGSYNEQFF. CDR3 in DNA: TGTGCCAGCAGCTCTAGCGGGTCCTACAATGAGCAGTTCTTC.

The J gene is TRBJ1-5, the V gene TRBV24-1, with TRBD1 matching over 7 bases. Germline V gene lookup returns CDR1 KGHDR and CDR2 SFDVKD. V lost 3 bases, J lost 1 base, and 5 bases stayed unmatched. This CDR3 is built from 16 residues. The CDR3 loop reads CATSDSTGASNQPQHF. CDR3 in DNA: TGTGCCACCAGTGATAGCACAGGGGCCAGCAATCAGCCCCAGCATTTT.